Shown below are 24 T cell receptor beta chains from a single sample sequenced in a study of blood T cell repertoires in COVID-19. TCRdb's copy holds only in-frame clones and misses some; the assay was immunoSEQ multiplex PCR. The sample includes a few hundred thousand clones, approximately 87% of them seen just once. What was sequenced was peripheral blood. The receptors originated from a man in his fifties or sixties with acute or convalescent COVID-19.

The chain joins TRBV7-2 to TRBJ1-3; D gene uncertain. Trimming took off 0 bases at V and 0 bases at J, with 3 bases between the two ends. Germline-derived CDR1 and CDR2 are SGHTA and FQGNSA. CDR3 length: 14 amino acids. CDR3 bases: TGTGCCAGCAGCTTAGCTTACTCTGGAAACACCATATATTTT. Translation: CASSLAYSGNTIYF.

The chain links TRBV7-2 to TRBJ2-6, with D unresolved. The CDR3 loop spans 15 amino acids. Trimming left V 5 bases short and J 1 base short, with 9 bases between. Germline-derived CDR1 and CDR2 are SGHTA and FQGNSA. The CDR3 DNA sequence: TGTGCCAGCAGCCCCCTCGGTTCTGGGGCCAACGTCCTGACTTTC. It yields the protein CASSPLGSGANVLTF. Full variable domain (remainder filled in from reference TRBV7-2 and TRBJ2-6): GAGVSQSPSNKVTEKGKDVELRCDPISGHTALYWYRQSLGQGLEFLIYFQGNSAPDKSGLPSDRFSAERTGGSVSTLTIQRTQQEDSAVYLCASSPLGSGANVLTFGAGSRLTVL.

The chain recombines TRBV10-2 with TRBJ1-3; 10 nucleotides align to TRBD1. V lost 6 bases, J lost 4 bases, and 9 bases stayed unmatched. The CDR3 totals 16 residues. The germline V gene encodes CDR1 WSHSY and CDR2 SAAADI. This chain's CDR3 is CASREGDRGAGNTIYF. In nucleotides, the CDR3 is TGCGCCAGCAGGGAAGGGGACAGGGGTGCCGGAAACACCATATATTTT.

This clone was observed a handful of times. The chain uses TRBV28 and TRBJ1-6; the D gene is possibly TRBD1 (6 bases). Looked up from germline, CDR1 is MDHEN and CDR2 is SYDVKM. The CDR3 runs 11 residues. V gave up 6 bases and J gave up 14 bases, with 11 bases separating them. This CDR3 reads CASSLDRTLHF. CDR3 sequence (DNA): TGTGCCAGCAGCCTTGACAGGACCCTCCACTTT.

The CDR3 is CSASEYTGQAQHF. In DNA, the CDR3 is TGCAGTGCTAGTGAATATACCGGACAGGCCCAGCATTTT. The genes are TRBV20-1 and TRBJ1-5, with 7 bases aligning to TRBD1. The trim removed 3 bases at V and 11 bases at J, leaving 10 bases unmatched. This CDR3 comprises 13 residues. Per germline, CDR1 DFQATT and CDR2 SNEGSKA (reference sequence).

The chain joins TRBV2 to TRBJ2-7; no firm D call. Germline CDR1 is SNHLY and CDR2 is FYNNEI. The CDR3 contains 14 residues. The V and J ends lost 7 bases and 5 bases respectively, with 18 bases between them. CDR3 DNA: TGTGCCAGCAATCGTCTCCTACAGAAAGACGAGCAGTACTTC. Residues: CASNRLLQKDEQYF.

The CDR3 here is CSVTRGPIGGYTF. CDR3 DNA sequence: TGCAGCGTGACCCGAGGCCCCATCGGGGGCTACACCTTC. The rearrangement uses TRBV29-1 and TRBJ1-2; D gene unclear. Germline loops: CDR1 SQVTM, CDR2 ANQGSEA. V lost 6 bases, J lost 8 bases, and 19 bases lay in between. The CDR3 extends over 13 amino acids.

CDR3 nucleotides: TGTGCCAGCAGCTTAGATTCGGGTCGCGAGCAGTACTTC. This encodes CASSLDSGREQYF. The chain links TRBV11-2 to TRBJ2-7; D gene uncertain. The CDR3 loop spans 13 amino acids. The V and J ends lost 0 bases and 6 bases respectively, with 9 bases between them. Germline lookup yields CDR1 SGHAT and CDR2 FQNNGV.

The V and J genes are TRBV5-1 and TRBJ1-1, with 7 bases matching TRBD1. The germline gives CDR1 SGHRS, CDR2 YFSETQ. With V trimmed by 4 bases and J by 5 bases, 8 bases remained unmatched. The CDR3 spans 14 residues. The CDR3 sequence is CASSIGGRGTEAFF. CDR3 nucleotide sequence: TGCGCCAGCAGCATAGGGGGCCGGGGGACTGAAGCTTTCTTT. Full variable domain (rest looked up from reference TRBV5-1 and TRBJ1-1): KAGVTQTPRYLIKTRGQQVTLSCSPISGHRSVSWYQQTPGQGLQFLFEYFSETQRNKGNFPGRFSGRQFSNSRSEMNVSTLELGDSALYLCASSIGGRGTEAFFGQGTRLTVV.

The V call is TRBV30, the J call TRBJ1-2, with D hard to call. The CDR3 length is 11 residues. Germline CDR1 is GTSNPN and CDR2 is SVGIG (reference sequence). The ends were cut back, 3 bases at V and 11 bases at J, with 13 bases in the middle. The CDR3 protein is CAWRSSRVYTF. The CDR3 DNA reads TGTGCCTGGAGGTCTTCTCGAGTATACACCTTC.

This clone was found once. The J gene is TRBJ1-4, the V gene TRBV7-9, with 9 bases fitting TRBD1. Germline assignment: CDR1 SEHNR and CDR2 FQNEAQ (reference sequence). There are 16 residues in the CDR3. V dropped 5 bases and J dropped 8; count of bases not matched to a gene: 12. CDR3 region: CASSPPTDRGQEKLFF. CDR3 nucleotides: TGTGCCAGCAGCCCCCCGACGGACAGGGGACAGGAAAAACTGTTTTTT.

The chain joins TRBV6-2 or TRBV6-3 to TRBJ2-6; 7 nucleotides agree with TRBD2. CDR3 size: 18 residues. Germline loops: CDR1 MNHEY, CDR2 SVGEGT. The trim removed 2 bases at V and 0 bases at J, leaving 7 bases unmatched. The CDR3 loop is CASSYITGEGSGANVLTF. In DNA, the CDR3 is TGTGCCAGCAGTTACATCACCGGGGAGGGCTCTGGGGCCAACGTCCTGACTTTC.

The chain has TRBV4-3 and TRBJ1-2; D unresolved. The germline CDR1 and CDR2 sequences are LGHNA and YSLEER. Between the trimmed V and J ends, which lost 0 bases and 0 bases, there was a span of 11 bases. The CDR3 has 16 residues. CDR3 bases: TGCGCCAGCAGCCAAGAAGTAACTGCATCTAACTATGGCTACACCTTC. It encodes CASSQEVTASNYGYTF.

This clone has only a few counts. The CDR3 DNA reads as TGTGCCAGTAGTGCGACTAGCGGGAGCTCCTACGAGCAGTACTTC. Its translation: CASSATSGSSYEQYF. The V gene is TRBV19, the J gene TRBJ2-7; 12 bases match TRBD2. The ends lost 5 bases at V and 0 bases at J; junction bases unmatched: 2. The CDR3 totals 15 residues. CDR1 and CDR2 (germline): LNHDA, SQIVND (reference sequence).

This sequence joins TRBV4-1 and TRBJ1-1, with 7 bases identical to TRBD1. The CDR3 spans 14 residues. CDR1 and CDR2 from the germline V gene are MGHRA and YSYEKL. V lost 3 bases, J lost 1 base, and 2 bases stayed unmatched. CDR3 sequence: CASSQRTGNTEAFF. The CDR3 region has the DNA TGCGCCAGCAGCCAGCGGACAGGGAACACTGAAGCTTTCTTT.

J is TRBJ1-1 and V is TRBV6-2 or TRBV6-3, with D tentatively TRBD1 (6 bases). The length of the CDR3 is 14 residues. With 0 bases removed from V and 5 bases from J, the gap between germline ends came to 10 bases. Germline V gives CDR1 MNHEY, CDR2 SVGEGT. The CDR3 DNA sequence: TGTGCCAGCAGTTACTCAGCAGGGGAAACTGAAGCTTTCTTT. It translates to CASSYSAGETEAFF.

The chain couples TRBV6-6 to TRBJ1-3; 9 positions match TRBD1. The CDR3 is 14 residues long. The J segment lost 2 bases and the V segment lost 5 bases, leaving 1 base of the junction unmatched. Germline CDR1 and CDR2: MNHNY and SVGAGI (reference sequence). In DNA form, the CDR3 reads TGTGCCAGCAGTCGGGACAGGGCTGGAAACACCATATATTTT. The encoded protein is CASSRDRAGNTIYF.

This clone was recorded only once. V gene TRBV7-3 combines with J gene TRBJ2-1; a weak D match, TRBD2 (6 bases). The CDR3 sequence is 13 residues long. Germline lookup yields CDR1 SGHTA and CDR2 FQGTGA. V shed 5 bases and J shed 6 bases, with 11 bases lying between them. The CDR3 nucleotides read TGTGCCAGCAGCCCCGGGGGAGGCAATGAGCAGTTCTTC. Amino acid sequence: CASSPGGGNEQFF.

This clone has only a few counts. The V gene is TRBV10-3, the J gene TRBJ2-7; D may be TRBD2 (6 bases). V was clipped by 3 bases and J by 0 bases, with 9 bases between them. CDR3 length: 14 residues. CDR1 ENHRY and CDR2 SYGVKD come from the germline V gene. For the CDR3, the DNA is TGTGCCATCAGTGAACGGGAGAGCTCCTACGAGCAGTACTTC. Encoded protein: CAISERESSYEQYF.

This clone showed up just a few times. Written as DNA, the CDR3 is TGTGCCAGCAGTACCGGGGGAGACGGGACCTACGAGCAGTACTTC. It specifies CASSTGGDGTYEQYF. The chain links TRBV6-5 to TRBJ2-7; a possible D gene is TRBD2 (6 bases). The CDR3 consists of 15 residues. Germline lookup yields CDR1 MNHEY and CDR2 SVGAGI. The germline V and J ends were trimmed by 5 bases and 2 bases, with 16 bases remaining between them.

The chain has TRBV11-2 and TRBJ1-3, with D unresolved. The V gene lost 0 bases and the J gene lost 3 bases, with 12 bases spanning the gap. CDR3 length equals 16 residues. Germline CDR1 and CDR2: SGHAT and FQNNGV. The CDR3: CASSLDTRRSGNTIYF. CDR3 bases: TGTGCCAGCAGCTTAGACACCCGGAGAAGTGGAAACACCATATATTTT.

The chain joins TRBV19 to TRBJ2-7, with 7 bases aligning to TRBD1. This CDR3 spans 16 amino acids. V lost 5 bases to trimming and J lost 0 bases; unmatched junction nucleotides: 10. Looked up from germline, CDR1 is LNHDA and CDR2 is SQIVND (reference sequence). CDR3 in DNA: TGTGCCAGTAGTCCCGGGACAGCAAGGAGCTCCTACGAGCAGTACTTC. This gives the protein CASSPGTARSSYEQYF. Drawing the rest from reference TRBV19 and TRBJ2-7, the complete variable domain is DGGITQSPKYLFRKEGQNVTLSCEQNLNHDAMYWYRQDPGQGLRLIYYSQIVNDFQKGDIAEGYSVSREKKESFPLTVTSAQKNPTAFYLCASSPGTARSSYEQYFGPGTRLTVT.

The genes are TRBV5-5 and TRBJ2-1; 10 bases line up with TRBD2. The CDR3 spans 15 residues. The V and J ends lost 0 bases and 9 bases, in that order; junction bases with no gene match: 6. The germline V gene has CDR1 SGHKS and CDR2 YYEKEE (reference sequence). The DNA for the CDR3 is TGTGCCAGCAGCTTGGTGGGACTAGCGCAGATTGAGCAGTTCTTC. Translation: CASSLVGLAQIEQFF.

The genes are TRBV10-2 and TRBJ2-5; 9 bases line up with TRBD2. The ends lost 5 bases at V and 2 bases at J; junction bases unmatched: 3. Per the germline V gene, CDR1 is WSHSY and CDR2 is SAAADI. The CDR3 length is 14 residues. CDR3 nucleotide sequence: TGCGCCAGCAGTCCTAGCGGGAAACAAGAGACCCAGTACTTC. Amino acids: CASSPSGKQETQYF.